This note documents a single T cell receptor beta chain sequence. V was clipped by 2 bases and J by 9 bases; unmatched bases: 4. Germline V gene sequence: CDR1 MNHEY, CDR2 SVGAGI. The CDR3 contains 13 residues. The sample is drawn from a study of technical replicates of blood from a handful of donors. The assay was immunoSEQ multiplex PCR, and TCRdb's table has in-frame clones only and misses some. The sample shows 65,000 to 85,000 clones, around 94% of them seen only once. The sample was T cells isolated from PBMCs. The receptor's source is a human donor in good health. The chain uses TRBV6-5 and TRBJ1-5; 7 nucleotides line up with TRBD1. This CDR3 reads CASSYGNRGPQHF. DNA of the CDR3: TGTGCCAGCAGTTACGGGAACAGGGGGCCCCAGCATTTT.